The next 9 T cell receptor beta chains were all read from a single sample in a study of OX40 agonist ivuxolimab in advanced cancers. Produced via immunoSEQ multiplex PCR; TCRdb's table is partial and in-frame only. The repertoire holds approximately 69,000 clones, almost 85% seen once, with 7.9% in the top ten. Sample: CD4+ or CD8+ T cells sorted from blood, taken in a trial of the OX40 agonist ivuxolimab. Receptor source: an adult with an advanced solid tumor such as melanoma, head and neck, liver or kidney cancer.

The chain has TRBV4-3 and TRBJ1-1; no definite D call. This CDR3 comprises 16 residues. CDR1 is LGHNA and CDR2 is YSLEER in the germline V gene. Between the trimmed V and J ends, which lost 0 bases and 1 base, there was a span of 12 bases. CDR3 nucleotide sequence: TGCGCCAGCAGCCAAGAGGTAGGCAGCCCGAACACTGAAGCTTTCTTT. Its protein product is CASSQEVGSPNTEAFF.

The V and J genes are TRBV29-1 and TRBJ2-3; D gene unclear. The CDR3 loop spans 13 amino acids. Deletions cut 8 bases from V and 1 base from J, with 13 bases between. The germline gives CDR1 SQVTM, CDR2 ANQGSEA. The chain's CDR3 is CSHLRPGTDTQYF. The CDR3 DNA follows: TGCAGCCACCTAAGACCGGGCACAGATACGCAGTATTTT.

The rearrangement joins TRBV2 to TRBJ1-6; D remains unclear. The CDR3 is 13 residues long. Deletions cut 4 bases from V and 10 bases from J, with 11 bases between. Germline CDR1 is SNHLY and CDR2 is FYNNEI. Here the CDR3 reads CASSGQLGSPLHF. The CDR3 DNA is TGTGCCAGCAGTGGGCAGCTTGGATCACCCCTCCACTTT.

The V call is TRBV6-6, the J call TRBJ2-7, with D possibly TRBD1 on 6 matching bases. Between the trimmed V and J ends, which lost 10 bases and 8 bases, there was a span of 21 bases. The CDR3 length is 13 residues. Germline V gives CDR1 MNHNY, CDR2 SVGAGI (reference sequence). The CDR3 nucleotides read TGTGCCACCCAGACAACGTCAGGGGTTAAGCAGTACTTC. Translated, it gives CATQTTSGVKQYF.

CDR3 in amino acids: CASSLVSWPSGGPAQYF. The CDR3 coding sequence is TGTGCCAGCAGCTTAGTATCTTGGCCTAGCGGGGGGCCGGCGCAGTATTTT. This chain joins TRBV7-2 and TRBJ2-3; the match to TRBD2 covers 11 bases. Germline V CDR1 and CDR2: SGHTA, FQGNSA. The V segment lost 1 base and the J segment 10 bases; nucleotides outside the gene matches: 13. The CDR3 has 17 amino acids.

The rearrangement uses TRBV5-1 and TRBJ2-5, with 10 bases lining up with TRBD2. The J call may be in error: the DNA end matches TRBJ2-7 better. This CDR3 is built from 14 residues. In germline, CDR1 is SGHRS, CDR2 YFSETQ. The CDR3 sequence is CASSLLAGPDEQYF. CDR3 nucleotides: TGCGCCAGCAGTTTACTAGCGGGGCCGGACGAGCAGTACTTC.

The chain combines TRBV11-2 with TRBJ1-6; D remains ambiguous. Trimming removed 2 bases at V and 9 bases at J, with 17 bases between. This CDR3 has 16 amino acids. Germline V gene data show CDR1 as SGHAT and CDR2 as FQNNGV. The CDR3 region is CASSLSTPVTPSPLHF. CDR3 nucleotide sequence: TGTGCCAGCAGCTTAAGTACGCCCGTGACCCCTTCACCCCTCCACTTT.

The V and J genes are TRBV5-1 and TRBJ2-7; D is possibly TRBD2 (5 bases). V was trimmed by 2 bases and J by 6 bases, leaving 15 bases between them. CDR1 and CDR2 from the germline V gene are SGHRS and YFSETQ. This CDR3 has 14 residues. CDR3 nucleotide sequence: TGCGCCAGCAGCTTTTCCGGGGATACCACCGAGCAGTACTTC. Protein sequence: CASSFSGDTTEQYF.

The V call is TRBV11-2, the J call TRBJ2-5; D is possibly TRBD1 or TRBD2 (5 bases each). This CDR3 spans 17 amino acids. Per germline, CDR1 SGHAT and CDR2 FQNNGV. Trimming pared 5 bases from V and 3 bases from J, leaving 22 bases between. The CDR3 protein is CASSGTPPNGVEETQYF. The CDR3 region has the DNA TGTGCCAGCAGCGGGACCCCCCCCAACGGGGTGGAAGAGACCCAGTACTTC. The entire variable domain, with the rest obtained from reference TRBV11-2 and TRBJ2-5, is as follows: EAGVAQSPRYKIIEKRQSVAFWCNPISGHATLYWYQQILGQGPKLLIQFQNNGVVDDSQLPKDRFSAERLKGVDSTLKIQPAKLEDSAVYLCASSGTPPNGVEETQYFGPGTRLLVL.